This TCR beta chain was sequenced for a study of cytomegalovirus exposure and HLA in healthy donors. Whole-study context: Later analysis reported that the roughly 120 validation repertoires shared the platform of the approximately 670 first-cohort repertoires. Findings and caveats of the study: Rare TCR sequences predominated, though certain public TCRs were found in many donors. The investigators catalogued 150 to 200 TCR beta chains as cytomegalovirus-associated.

Produced via immunoSEQ multiplex PCR; TCRdb's table is partial and in-frame only. This sample has roughly 140,000 clones; approximately 89% occur once, and the top ten carry approximately 0.7%. The germline V gene encodes CDR1 SGHKS and CDR2 YYEKEE (reference sequence). The CDR3 length is 13 residues. Deletions cut 4 bases from V and 6 bases from J, with 13 bases between. Donors were drawn from the approximately 130-subject validation cohort, separate from the 666-subject first cohort. Comments on this clone: What it binds is unknown.

Sequenced input: PBMCs. This sequence was found in a young man in good health and CMV-seronegative. The rearrangement uses TRBV5-5 and TRBJ1-2; possibly TRBD1 for D (5 bases). The CDR3 coding sequence is TGTGCCAGCAGCCCCCGGGGGATGGATGGCTACACCTTC. Translating it yields CASSPRGMDGYTF.